A selection of T cell receptor beta chains follows, all from one sample in a study of T cells in Graves' hyperthyroidism and ophthalmopathy. TCRdb reprocessed the multiplex PCR reads with MiXCR, giving one entry per CDR3 protein. This table has roughly 570,000 distinct CDR3 sequences, about a sixth appearing once. The sequencing sample was made of blood. These receptors all stem from a woman in her twenties or thirties with Graves' hyperthyroidism. Each CDR3 is given with its conserved first and last residue. The order of the fields is clone size, D gene, J gene, V gene, CDR3 DNA, CDR3 protein. A D gene is named only where the DNA matches it firmly. A row's size may be missing; if present it is once, few, many or a size class.

clone size: NA
D gene: TRBD2
J gene: TRBJ2-7
V gene: TRBV19
CDR3 DNA: TGTGCCAGTAGTGCCGGGACTATCTCCTACGAGCAGTACTTC
CDR3 protein: CASSAGTISYEQYF

clone size: NA
D gene: TRBD1
J gene: TRBJ1-3
V gene: TRBV7-3
CDR3 DNA: TGTGCCAGCAGCTTCCCTGACAGGGGAACGGGAAACACCATATATTTT
CDR3 protein: CASSFPDRGTGNTIYF

clone size: few
D gene: TRBD2
J gene: TRBJ2-7
V gene: TRBV12-3/TRBV12-4
CDR3 DNA: TGTGCGACGTCACCGGGACTAGCGGATTACGAGCAGTACTTC
CDR3 protein: CATSPGLADYEQYF

clone size: many
D gene: NA
J gene: TRBJ1-2
V gene: TRBV6-1
CDR3 DNA: TGTGCCAGCAGGAATACAGGGTCTACCGTCGGCTACACCTTC
CDR3 protein: CASRNTGSTVGYTF

clone size: many
D gene: NA
J gene: TRBJ1-2
V gene: TRBV6-1
CDR3 DNA: TGTGCCAGCAGTCACCCCCAGGGGAGTGCCTATGGCTACACCTTC
CDR3 protein: CASSHPQGSAYGYTF

clone size: many
D gene: TRBD1
J gene: TRBJ2-7
V gene: TRBV29-1
CDR3 DNA: TGCAGCGTTGTCTGGGACAGGGCCTACGAGCAGTACTTC
CDR3 protein: CSVVWDRAYEQYF

clone size: many
D gene: NA
J gene: TRBJ1-2
V gene: TRBV30
CDR3 DNA: TGTGCCTGGAGTGGAGTGGGTGGCTACACCTTC
CDR3 protein: CAWSGVGGYTF

clone size: NA
D gene: NA
J gene: TRBJ1-2
V gene: TRBV6-5
CDR3 DNA: TGTGCCAGCAGTTACGGACCCCCGGGTTTCGGGCTCGGCTACACCTTC
CDR3 protein: CASSYGPPGFGLGYTF

clone size: NA
D gene: TRBD2
J gene: TRBJ2-3
V gene: TRBV20-1
CDR3 DNA: TGCAGTGCTAGAGATCCCCTAGCGGAGCTCACAGATACGCAGTATTTT
CDR3 protein: CSARDPLAELTDTQYF

clone size: NA
D gene: NA
J gene: TRBJ1-6
V gene: TRBV7-6
CDR3 DNA: TGTGCCAGCAGCTTAGCGCAACAGGGAAATTCACCCCTCCACTTT
CDR3 protein: CASSLAQQGNSPLHF

clone size: many
D gene: NA
J gene: TRBJ1-1
V gene: TRBV7-6
CDR3 DNA: TGTGCCAGCAGCTCCCTAGGGGGAGTGAACACTGAAGCTTTCTTT
CDR3 protein: CASSSLGGVNTEAFF

clone size: many
D gene: TRBD1
J gene: TRBJ2-7
V gene: TRBV7-9
CDR3 DNA: TGTGCCAGCAGTTCCCCACAGGGGGTAGGCTACGAGCAGTACTTC
CDR3 protein: CASSSPQGVGYEQYF

clone size: many
D gene: NA
J gene: TRBJ2-7
V gene: TRBV10-3
CDR3 DNA: TGTGCCATCAGTGAGAACACCTACGAGCAGTACTTC
CDR3 protein: CAISENTYEQYF

clone size: many
D gene: NA
J gene: TRBJ2-3
V gene: TRBV11-2
CDR3 DNA: TGTGCCAGCAGCTACCCACCCTTACTCGCAGATACGCAGTATTTT
CDR3 protein: CASSYPPLLADTQYF

clone size: NA
D gene: NA
J gene: TRBJ2-1
V gene: TRBV5-1
CDR3 DNA: TGCGCCAGCAGCTCGGGACGGTGGCAGTTCTTC
CDR3 protein: CASSSGRWQFF

clone size: NA
D gene: NA
J gene: TRBJ2-2
V gene: TRBV18
CDR3 DNA: TGTGCCAGCTCACCATGGAGAGTTGCGAACACCGGGGAGCTGTTTTTT
CDR3 protein: CASSPWRVANTGELFF

clone size: many
D gene: TRBD2
J gene: TRBJ2-2
V gene: TRBV11-2
CDR3 DNA: TGTGCCAGCAGCCTCGGCGGGGGGAGGGGGGAGCTGTTTTTT
CDR3 protein: CASSLGGGRGELFF

clone size: few
D gene: TRBD1
J gene: TRBJ1-2
V gene: TRBV4-3
CDR3 DNA: TGCGCCAGCAGCCAAGAACCAGGGGGCTATGGCTACACCTTC
CDR3 protein: CASSQEPGGYGYTF

clone size: many
D gene: NA
J gene: TRBJ1-1
V gene: TRBV7-3
CDR3 DNA: TGTGCCAGCAGTTTATCAGGGGAGACTGAAGCTTTCTTT
CDR3 protein: CASSLSGETEAFF

clone size: few
D gene: NA
J gene: TRBJ1-1
V gene: TRBV7-9
CDR3 DNA: TGTGCCAGCAGCTCACAGGGACGCACTGAAGCTTTCTTT
CDR3 protein: CASSSQGRTEAFF

clone size: NA
D gene: NA
J gene: TRBJ1-1
V gene: TRBV19
CDR3 DNA: TGTGCCAGTACCAGGAGCTGGAACACTGAAGCTTTCTTT
CDR3 protein: CASTRSWNTEAFF

clone size: many
D gene: NA
J gene: TRBJ1-1
V gene: TRBV27
CDR3 DNA: TGTGCCAGCAGTTTAAGGCTGGCAGGGGCCACTGAAGCTTTCTTT
CDR3 protein: CASSLRLAGATEAFF

clone size: many
D gene: NA
J gene: TRBJ2-7
V gene: TRBV10-3
CDR3 DNA: TGTGCCATCAGTGGCGGGGATGACGAGCAGTACTTC
CDR3 protein: CAISGGDDEQYF

clone size: NA
D gene: NA
J gene: TRBJ2-5
V gene: TRBV7-9
CDR3 DNA: TGTGCCAGCAGCTTTCTAGCGACTCAAGAGACCCAGTACTTC
CDR3 protein: CASSFLATQETQYF

clone size: NA
D gene: NA
J gene: TRBJ1-2
V gene: TRBV12-3/TRBV12-4
CDR3 DNA: TGTGCCAGCATTCGGGCGAATTGGGACTACACCTTC
CDR3 protein: CASIRANWDYTF

clone size: NA
D gene: TRBD2
J gene: TRBJ2-1
V gene: TRBV5-1
CDR3 DNA: TGTGCCAGCAGCTCCGCCAGCGGGAGGGCCTACAATGAGCAGTTCTTC
CDR3 protein: CASSSASGRAYNEQFF